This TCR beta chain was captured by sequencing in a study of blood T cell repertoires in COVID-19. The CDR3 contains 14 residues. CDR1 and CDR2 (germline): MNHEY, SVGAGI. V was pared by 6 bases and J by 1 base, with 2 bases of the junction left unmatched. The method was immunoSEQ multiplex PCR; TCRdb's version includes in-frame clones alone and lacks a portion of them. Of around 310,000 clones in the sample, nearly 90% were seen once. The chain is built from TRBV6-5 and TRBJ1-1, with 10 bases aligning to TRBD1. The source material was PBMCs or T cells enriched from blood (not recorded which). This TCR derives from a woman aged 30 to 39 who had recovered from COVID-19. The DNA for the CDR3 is TGTGCCAGCAGCCGGACAGGGGGGAACACTGAAGCTTTCTTT. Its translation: CASSRTGGNTEAFF.